The text below deals with one T cell receptor (beta chain). Its antigen remains unidentified. This sample stems from a study of shared clonotypes between healthy human individuals. Overall study results and limits: Richness estimates generally favored naive over memory subsets.

From CD4+ cells came CD45RA+ naive and CD45RA-negative memory subsets. TCRdb keeps only in-frame clones here, not all; method: immunoSEQ multiplex PCR. The table lists about 2 million clones, over 85% of them singletons. The sequence was collected from a man between 18 and 29 years old in good health. Source material: naive CD4+ T cells sorted from blood. This sample's subset: CD45RA+ positively selected.

The CDR3 sequence: CASSVSGTGIVEQYF. CDR3 bases: TGTGCCAGCAGTGTATCCGGGACAGGGATCGTCGAGCAGTACTTC. The chain combines TRBV6-1 with TRBJ2-7; 9 nucleotides agree with TRBD1. Germline CDR1 MNHNS, CDR2 SASEGT. CDR3 length equals 15 residues. V lost 4 bases, J lost 6 bases, and 10 bases stayed unmatched.